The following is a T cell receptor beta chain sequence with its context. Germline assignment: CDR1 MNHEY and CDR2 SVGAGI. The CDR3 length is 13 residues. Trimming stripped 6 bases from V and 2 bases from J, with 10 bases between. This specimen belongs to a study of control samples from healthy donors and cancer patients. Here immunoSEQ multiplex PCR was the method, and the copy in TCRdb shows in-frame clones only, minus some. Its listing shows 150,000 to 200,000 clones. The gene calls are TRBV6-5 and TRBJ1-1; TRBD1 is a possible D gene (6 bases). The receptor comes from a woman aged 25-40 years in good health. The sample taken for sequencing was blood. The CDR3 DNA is TGTGCCAGCAGAAGACAGGCTAACACTGAAGCTTTCTTT. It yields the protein CASRRQANTEAFF.